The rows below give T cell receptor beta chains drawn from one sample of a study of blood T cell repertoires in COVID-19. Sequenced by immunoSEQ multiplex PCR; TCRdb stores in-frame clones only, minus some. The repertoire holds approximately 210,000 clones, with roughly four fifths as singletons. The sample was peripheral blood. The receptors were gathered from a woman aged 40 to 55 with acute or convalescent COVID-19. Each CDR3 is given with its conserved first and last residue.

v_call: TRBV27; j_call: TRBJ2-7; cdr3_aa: CASTKLDRDNYEQYF
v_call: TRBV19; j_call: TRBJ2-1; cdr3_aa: CASSSITGYNEQFF
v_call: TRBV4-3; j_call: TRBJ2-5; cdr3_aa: CASSQAWTGGQETQYF
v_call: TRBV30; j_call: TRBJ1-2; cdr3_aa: CAWSVEEDGYTF
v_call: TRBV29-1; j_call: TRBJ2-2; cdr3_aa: CSVEPKNTGELFF
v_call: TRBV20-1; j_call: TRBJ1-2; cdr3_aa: CSASPAGAEGYTF
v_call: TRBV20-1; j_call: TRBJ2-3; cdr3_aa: CSAILTDTQYF
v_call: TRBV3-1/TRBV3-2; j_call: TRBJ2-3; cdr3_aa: CASSLTSGSRDTQYF
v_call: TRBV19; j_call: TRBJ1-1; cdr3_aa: CASSIDNRMNTEAFF
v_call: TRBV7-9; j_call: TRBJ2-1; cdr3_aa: CASSLNGGSSYNEQFF
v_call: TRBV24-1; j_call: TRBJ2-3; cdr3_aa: CATSDYGEGRYTQYF
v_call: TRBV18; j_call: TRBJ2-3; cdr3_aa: CASSSTRVHSGDTQYF
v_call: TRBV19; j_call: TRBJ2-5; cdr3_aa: CASSLSPQGMGQETQYF
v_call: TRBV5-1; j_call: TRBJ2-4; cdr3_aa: CASSPGTSGGAGIAKNIQYF
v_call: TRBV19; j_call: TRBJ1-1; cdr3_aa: CASSPGFLKTGNRAEAFF
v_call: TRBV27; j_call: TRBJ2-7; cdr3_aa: CASRLRDRVSSAYEQYF
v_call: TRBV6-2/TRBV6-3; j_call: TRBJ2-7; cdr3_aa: CASSYSSQGYMSYEQYF
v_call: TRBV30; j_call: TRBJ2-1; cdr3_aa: CAWTHADRSNNEQFF
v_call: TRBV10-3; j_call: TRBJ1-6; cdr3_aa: CASGQGLPPLHF
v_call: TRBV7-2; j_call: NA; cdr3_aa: CASSFPRGPTTGELFF
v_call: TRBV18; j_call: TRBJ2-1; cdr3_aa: CASSQGLANEQFF
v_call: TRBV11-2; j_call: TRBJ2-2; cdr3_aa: CASSLASGSNTGELFF
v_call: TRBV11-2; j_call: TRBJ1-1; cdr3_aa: CASSPTGDTEAFF
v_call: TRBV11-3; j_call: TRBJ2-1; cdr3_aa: CASSLGPISGPYNEQFF
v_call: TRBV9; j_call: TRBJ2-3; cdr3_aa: CASSARAGNTDTQYF
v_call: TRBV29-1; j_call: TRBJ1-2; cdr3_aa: CSSTLGSTF
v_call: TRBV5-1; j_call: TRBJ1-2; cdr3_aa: CASSPFPGGSNYGYTF
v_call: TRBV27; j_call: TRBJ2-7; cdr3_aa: CASSSSGSYEQYF
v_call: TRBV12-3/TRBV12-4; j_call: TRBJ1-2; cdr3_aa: CASSLTGLYGYTF
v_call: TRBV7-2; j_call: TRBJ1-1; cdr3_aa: CASSSNLLYMNTEAFF
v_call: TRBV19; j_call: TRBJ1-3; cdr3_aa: CASSRQGQGNTIYF
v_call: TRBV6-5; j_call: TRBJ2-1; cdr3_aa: CASSYLEAGRNNEQFF
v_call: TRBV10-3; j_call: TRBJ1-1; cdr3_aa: CAISEPRTGNTEAFF
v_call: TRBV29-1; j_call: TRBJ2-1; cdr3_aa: CSVGGRAGGYNEQFF
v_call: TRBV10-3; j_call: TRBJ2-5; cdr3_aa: CAISEGASEETQYF
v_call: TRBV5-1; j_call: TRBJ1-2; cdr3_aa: CASSRDRGLTDYGYTF
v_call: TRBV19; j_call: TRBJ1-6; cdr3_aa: CASSSRGSSPLHF
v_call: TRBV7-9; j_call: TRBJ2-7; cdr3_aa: CASSLLSEQYF
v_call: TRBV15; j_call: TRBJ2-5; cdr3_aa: CATSSSFTGVQETQYF
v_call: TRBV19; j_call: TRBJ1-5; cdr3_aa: CASSLQDGRTTSNVARQPQHF
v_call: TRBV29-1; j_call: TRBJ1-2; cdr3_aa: CSVAPSPQYGYTF
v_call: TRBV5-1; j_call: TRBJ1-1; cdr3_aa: CASSNDRGGMNTEAFF
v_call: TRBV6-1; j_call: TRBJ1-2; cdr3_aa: CASSERRGGYGYTF
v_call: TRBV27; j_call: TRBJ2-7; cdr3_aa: CASSRTGPSYEQYF
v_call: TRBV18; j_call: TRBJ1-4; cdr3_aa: CASSPASGKLFF
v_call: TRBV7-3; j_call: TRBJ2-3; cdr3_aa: CASSLTPADTQYF
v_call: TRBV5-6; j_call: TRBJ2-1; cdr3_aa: CASSLAGIDYNEQFF
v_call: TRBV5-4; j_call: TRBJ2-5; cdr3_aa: CASSMTDRRGETQYF
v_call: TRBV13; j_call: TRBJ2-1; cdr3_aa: CASSLLARFHEQFF
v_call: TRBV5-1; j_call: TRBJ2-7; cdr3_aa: CASRAGGSYEQYF
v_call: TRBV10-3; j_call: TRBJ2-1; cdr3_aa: CAISVGTRGVYEQFF
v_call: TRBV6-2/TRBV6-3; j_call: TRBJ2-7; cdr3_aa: CASSYGTSGSWGYEQYF
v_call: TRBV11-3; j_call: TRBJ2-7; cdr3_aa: CASSLLPGREQYF
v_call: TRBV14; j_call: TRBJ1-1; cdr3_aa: CASSQEAGGNTEAFF
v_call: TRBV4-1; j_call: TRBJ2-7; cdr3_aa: CASSQKTGAMDNYEQYF